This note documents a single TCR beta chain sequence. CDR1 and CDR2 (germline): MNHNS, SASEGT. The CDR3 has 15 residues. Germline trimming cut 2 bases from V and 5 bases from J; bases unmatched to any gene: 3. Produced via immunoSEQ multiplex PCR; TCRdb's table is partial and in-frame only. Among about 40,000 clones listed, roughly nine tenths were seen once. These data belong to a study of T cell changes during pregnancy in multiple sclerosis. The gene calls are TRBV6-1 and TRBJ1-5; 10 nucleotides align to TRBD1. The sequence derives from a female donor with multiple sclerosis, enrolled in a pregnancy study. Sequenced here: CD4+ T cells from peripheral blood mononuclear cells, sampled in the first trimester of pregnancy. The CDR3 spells CASSESTGGYQPQHF. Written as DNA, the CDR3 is TGTGCCAGCAGTGAATCGACAGGGGGCTATCAGCCCCAGCATTTT.